This T cell receptor (beta chain) was recorded in a study of CD8 T cells in Susac syndrome (dated by TCRdb to about 2019). Study-level background: Repertoire sequencing was used to test whether CD8+ T cell activation and differentiation in Susac syndrome was antigen driven.

The CDR3 holds 15 amino acids from the cysteine to the phenylalanine. Of the read, only the CDR3 DNA is kept; its 45 bases are in frame from base 1. Relative to germline, V is missing 7 bases and J is missing 0 bases, with 8 bases of the junction outside any gene match. CDR1 and CDR2 (SGDLS, YYNGEE) derive from the germline V gene. This clonotype has only one observation. Its target antigen remains unknown. One base away there is no much larger clone; base qualities are not given. One read alone lends weak support. Peripheral blood CD8+ and CD4+ T cells from healthy donors, Susac syndrome patients and multiple sclerosis patients were profiled by high-throughput TCR beta sequencing. The multiple sclerosis controls were treatment-naive patients whose relapsing-remitting disease, either stable or active, fulfilled the revised McDonald criteria. CD8+ TEMRA cells were enriched by FACS, while bulk CD8+ and CD4+ T cells were purified by magnetic negative isolation. Blood was collected in EDTA tubes and processed within 24 hours, with PBMCs isolated through density gradient centrifugation. PBMCs intended for TCR sequencing were cryopreserved in liquid nitrogen and thawed later in a water bath at 37 degrees C. The sorted or isolated CD4+, CD8+ and CD8+ TEMRA cells reached a purity of at least 90%.

RNA was extracted using the RNeasy kit, and roughly 0.5 to 1 microgram was reverse transcribed with random hexamers. The immunoSEQ multiplex PCR assay, which covers 54 Vbeta and 13 Jbeta segments, was used to amplify TCR beta CDR3 regions. To correct PCR amplification bias, a synthetic template baseline was used for both primer optimization and computational correction. The paper's data handling went like this. Only productive sequences were kept, with reads annotated to V, D and J genes according to IMGT and analyzed in immunoSEQ Analyzer. To calculate clonality, Shannon entropy was normalized by log2 of the number of productive unique sequences and then subtracted from one. For each patient and control, public and private clones were evaluated among the 100 most prevalent clones. Clones were defined as Susac-specific when absent from the healthy and MS cohorts, from approximately 970 published viral clones and from other ImmuneACCESS disease sequences. The raw public reads went through TCRdb reprocessing: fastp at Q25, MiXCR clone calling, in-frame beta chains kept. A single entry per CDR3 protein holds the most common genes and DNA from its merged rows. The V and J calls here are based on TCRdb, not the publication. The sample table contains around 200,000 distinct CDR3 sequences; only one count was recorded for around 95% of them. 0.093% of the sample lies in the top ten.

Broader findings and caveats from the paper: The TCR sequencing and HLA analysis was acknowledged to have included a relatively small number of individuals.

Sequencing was performed on CD4+ T cells from PBMCs. The V and J genes are TRBV9 and TRBJ1-2, with TRBD1 matching 8 junction bases. The sequence was obtained from a human donor with multiple sclerosis. The CDR3 in this case is CASGGQGSANYGYTF. The nucleotides are TGTGCCAGCGGTGGACAGGGATCAGCTAACTATGGCTACACCTTC.